A few counts support the clone carrying this T cell receptor beta chain. In the PCR, 60 Vbeta and 13 Jbeta primers were used. Source study methods: Later, some 79 million unique TCR beta chains were counted in an analysis, and about 12 million of them were shared. Libraries were prepared by immunoSEQ multiplex PCR; TCRdb keeps only in-frame clonotypes and omits some of them. V, J and clone size are those of that table, while D and trimming were read from the DNA. The sample holds 77,000 or so clones, 75% seen once. Germline CDR1 SGHVS, CDR2 FNYEAQ. With V trimmed by 4 bases and J by 6 bases, 12 bases remained unmatched. This CDR3 has 17 amino acids. The data were obtained in a study of cytomegalovirus exposure and HLA in healthy donors.

Sequencing used PBMCs. The chain couples TRBV7-6 to TRBJ2-2; TRBD1 matches 9 bases. The TCR originated in a middle-aged woman in good health and CMV-seronegative. The CDR3 protein is CASSWGTGMGASGELFF. The DNA of the CDR3 is TGTGCCAGCAGCTGGGGGACAGGGATGGGGGCTTCCGGGGAGCTGTTTTTT.